This T cell receptor (beta chain) was found in a study of PD-L1 blockade in urothelial cancer. At the level of the study: Intravenous atezolizumab, 1,200 mg every 3 weeks, was begun by patients in the mid-2010s. Study patients had been treated with 0 to 3 previous chemotherapy regimens.

Trimming cost V 8 bases and J 6 bases; bases outside gene matches: 3. Per germline, CDR1 SGHTA and CDR2 FQGNSA. This CDR3 contains 12 residues. Overall study results and limits: Blood clones associated with the tumor expanded more at 3 weeks in durable-benefit patients.

Libraries were prepared by immunoSEQ multiplex PCR; TCRdb keeps only in-frame clonotypes and omits some of them. This sample has more than 35,000 clones, with approximately 78% found just once. Points on this clone: Antigen: not known.

This receptor was identified in a man in his 70s with urothelial cancer. This specimen consisted of PBMCs, obtained around atezolizumab (anti-PD-L1) treatment. The chain recombines TRBV7-2 with TRBJ2-3, with 9 bases matching TRBD2. The CDR3 DNA sequence: TGTGCCAGCCGTGCGGGGGGGGATACGCAGTATTTT. Residues: CASRAGGDTQYF.